This entry lists 6 T cell receptor beta chains sequenced from one sample in a study of graft-versus-host responses after intestinal transplantation. For these receptors, no antigen is known. Data came from immunoSEQ multiplex PCR; TCRdb stores just in-frame clones and leaves some out. Here the sample spans some 100,000 clones, roughly 87% being singletons. The sample was unstimulated CD4+ T cells sorted from spleen or lymph node cells, taken before transplant. The receptors originated from a human donor who was the organ donor for an intestinal transplant.

About this clone itself: Relative to the germline gene, one junction end is altered; a read error may explain this. The chain joins TRBV27 to TRBJ2-7; D is tentatively TRBD1 or TRBD2 (6 bases each). The CDR3 consists of 18 residues. Germline CDR1 and CDR2: MNHEY and SMNVEV (reference sequence). The CDR3 sequence: CASRLSGAGFQDSYEQYF. CDR3 nucleotides: TGTGCCAGCAGATTATCGGGGGCGGGGTTTCAGGACTCCTACGAGCAGTACTTC.

This chain uses TRBV30 with TRBJ1-5, with no clear D. CDR3 length: 15 residues. Per germline, CDR1 GTSNPN and CDR2 SVGIG (reference sequence). The V gene lost 5 bases and the J gene lost 1 base, with 15 bases spanning the gap. CDR3 sequence reads: CAWSWGNESNQPQHF. CDR3 DNA: TGTGCCTGGTCGTGGGGTAACGAGAGCAATCAGCCCCAGCATTTT.

This clone turned up a few times. In DNA, the CDR3 is TGTGCCAGCAGCTTAACGGACACCATCTACGAGCAGTACTTC. Translating it yields CASSLTDTIYEQYF. This sequence joins TRBV7-9 and TRBJ2-7; D might be TRBD1 (5 bases). The germline CDR1 and CDR2 sequences are SEHNR and FQNEAQ (reference sequence). Trimming cost V 2 bases and J 3 bases, with 11 bases left between them. The CDR3 length is 14 residues. Full variable domain (outside the CDR3, taken from reference TRBV7-9 and TRBJ2-7): DTGVSQNPRHKITKRGQNVTFRCDPISEHNRLYWYRQTLGQGPEFLTYFQNEAQLEKSRLLSDRFSAERPKGSFSTLEIQRTEQGDSAMYLCASSLTDTIYEQYFGPGTRLTVT.

The V call is TRBV5-8, the J call TRBJ1-1; D gene unclear. Germline-derived CDR1 and CDR2 are SGHTS and YDEGEE. Trimming took 6 bases from V and 10 from J, leaving 34 bases between them. The CDR3 consists of 18 residues. The CDR3 reads CASTPRSGRGRMNGGAFF. The CDR3 region has the DNA TGTGCCAGCACCCCGCGGAGTGGACGGGGAAGAATGAACGGCGGAGCTTTCTTT.

V usage is TRBV6-4 and J usage is TRBJ1-2; D unclear. The CDR3 has 12 amino acids. Germline V gives CDR1 MRHNA, CDR2 SNTAGT. With 1 base removed from V and 10 bases from J, the gap between germline ends came to 10 bases. The CDR3 loop reads CASSDYGGTYTF. For the CDR3, the DNA is TGTGCCAGCAGTGACTACGGCGGTACCTACACCTTC.

The chain combines TRBV5-4 with TRBJ2-4, with D perhaps TRBD1 (6 bases). CDR1 and CDR2 from the germline V gene are SGHNT and YYREEE (reference sequence). CDR3 size: 15 residues. V was pared by 4 bases and J by 0 bases, with 11 bases between. This CDR3 is CASSQGQRAKNIQYF. In nucleotides, the CDR3 is TGTGCCAGCAGCCAAGGACAGAGAGCCAAAAACATTCAGTACTTC. Using reference TRBV5-4 and TRBJ2-4 for the parts outside the CDR3, the full variable domain is ETGVTQSPTHLIKTRGQQVTLRCSSQSGHNTVSWYQQALGQGPQFIFQYYREEENGRGNFPPRFSGLQFPNYSSELNVNALELDDSALYLCASSQGQRAKNIQYFGAGTRLSVL.